This is a list of T cell receptor beta chains from one sample in a study of T cell changes during pregnancy in multiple sclerosis. Sequenced by immunoSEQ multiplex PCR; TCRdb stores in-frame clones only, minus some. The sample lists 65,000 to 85,000 clones; approximately 87% were seen once. The sample consisted of peripheral blood, taken after pregnancy. These TCRs come from a female donor in good health, enrolled as a control in a pregnancy study. Each CDR3 is given with its conserved first and last residue. A D gene is named only where the DNA matches it firmly.

V gene: TRBV5-6; D gene: NA; CDR3 protein: CASSRKDRGNTIYF
V gene: TRBV5-1; D gene: NA; CDR3 protein: CASRSPGSHEKLFF
V gene: TRBV11-3; D gene: NA; CDR3 protein: CASSLEGSAEAFF
V gene: TRBV2; D gene: NA; CDR3 protein: CASSVSGGDGYTF
V gene: TRBV9; D gene: TRBD1; CDR3 protein: CASSVGGQGVGYGYTF
V gene: TRBV5-5; D gene: NA; CDR3 protein: CASRPSGIGWNTEAFF
V gene: TRBV29-1; D gene: NA; CDR3 protein: CSTITGKSEAFF
V gene: TRBV7-8; D gene: TRBD2; CDR3 protein: CASRTGGGSYEQYF
V gene: TRBV4-3; D gene: TRBD2; CDR3 protein: CASSQDSLGLAPEQYF
V gene: TRBV23-1; D gene: TRBD1; CDR3 protein: CASSLATGRNTIYF
V gene: TRBV19; D gene: NA; CDR3 protein: CASSRPTGSNQPQHF
V gene: TRBV19; D gene: NA; CDR3 protein: CASSAFWTDNSYNEQFF
V gene: TRBV7-2; D gene: NA; CDR3 protein: CASSLGLSTDTQYF
V gene: TRBV29-1; D gene: NA; CDR3 protein: CSVEQGGYTF
V gene: TRBV27; D gene: TRBD2; CDR3 protein: CASSPARLAGGQNEQFF
V gene: TRBV25-1; D gene: TRBD2; CDR3 protein: CASSERFSGRQDTQYF
V gene: TRBV6-5; D gene: NA; CDR3 protein: CASHRGSSGNTIYF
V gene: TRBV27; D gene: NA; CDR3 protein: CASSFGGALYEQYF
V gene: TRBV5-4; D gene: TRBD2; CDR3 protein: CASSLVAGGPSTDTQYF
V gene: TRBV7-6; D gene: NA; CDR3 protein: CASSSGGGYGYTF
V gene: TRBV29-1; D gene: NA; CDR3 protein: CSASLGGAKETQYF
V gene: TRBV7-9; D gene: TRBD1; CDR3 protein: CAWPSGTDNSPLHF
V gene: TRBV28; D gene: NA; CDR3 protein: CASSFGRLYEQYF
V gene: TRBV14; D gene: NA; CDR3 protein: CASSLSTAAATF
V gene: TRBV27; D gene: TRBD1; CDR3 protein: CASRPQGATGYGYTF
V gene: TRBV25-1; D gene: NA; CDR3 protein: CASSAVSGNTIYF
V gene: TRBV2; D gene: TRBD1; CDR3 protein: CASSGTGGAEAFF
V gene: TRBV18; D gene: TRBD2; CDR3 protein: CASSPLAGGDEQFF
V gene: TRBV6-1; D gene: NA; CDR3 protein: CASSVEEGNGYTF
V gene: TRBV19; D gene: NA; CDR3 protein: CASSIAGRVAAEQYF
V gene: TRBV7-8; D gene: TRBD2; CDR3 protein: CASSLGQLAGAAAYNEQFF
V gene: TRBV7-2; D gene: TRBD2; CDR3 protein: CASSPEGLPPETQYF
V gene: TRBV2; D gene: TRBD1; CDR3 protein: CASSLGQGHGYTF